Listed below are T cell receptor beta chains from one sample, sequenced in a study of early stage breast cancer tumors. TCRdb's table, derived via immunoSEQ multiplex PCR, lists solely in-frame clones and lacks some. The sample contains roughly 40,000 clones, about 78% of which appear only once. Sequences were obtained from blood. The origin of the receptors is a person aged 50 to 59 with breast cancer. Each CDR3 is given with its conserved first and last residue. A D gene is named only where the DNA matches it firmly. Not every row has a clone size; where given, it reads once, few, many or a size class.

TRBV19	TRBJ2-3	-	TRBD2	CASSLASGIGTDTQYF	TGTGCCAGTAGTTTGGCTAGCGGGATTGGTACAGATACGCAGTATTTT
TRBV5-6	TRBJ1-1	-	TRBD1	CASSLGTGEEAFF	TGTGCCAGCAGCTTGGGGACAGGGGAAGAAGCTTTCTTT
TRBV4-1	TRBJ1-1	few	-	CASSQEGGYTEAFF	TGCGCCAGCAGCCAAGAGGGAGGGTACACTGAAGCTTTCTTT
TRBV5-8	TRBJ2-1	-	TRBD2	CASSPGTSGPDNEQFF	TGTGCCAGCAGCCCTGGGACTAGCGGACCAGACAATGAGCAGTTCTTC
TRBV13	TRBJ1-3	-	TRBD1	CASSGGTASGNTIYF	TGTGCCAGCAGCGGGGGGACAGCCTCTGGAAACACCATATATTTT
TRBV7-6	TRBJ1-1	-	-	CASSLGLMGEAFF	TGTGCCAGCAGCCTAGGACTCATGGGTGAAGCTTTCTTT
TRBV5-1	TRBJ2-2	-	-	CASSAQGTGELFF	TGCGCCAGCAGCGCGCAGGGGACCGGGGAGCTGTTTTTT
TRBV4-1	TRBJ2-3	few	-	CASSQGLLLNTDTQYF	TGCGCCAGCAGCCAAGGTCTGTTACTGAACACAGATACGCAGTATTTT
TRBV18	TRBJ2-2	-	-	CASSPPTRGGELFF	TGTGCCAGCTCACCACCGACTCGGGGCGGGGAGCTGTTTTTT
TRBV7-2	TRBJ1-3	-	TRBD1	CASSLTGTGAQNTIYF	TGTGCCAGCAGCTTGACCGGGACAGGGGCTCAAAACACCATATATTTT